The 28 T cell receptor beta chains listed next were all sequenced from one sample in a study of blood T cells in healthy people across ages. A sample-barcoded 5' primer and a J-beta primer mix were used in a second PCR of roughly 6 to 11 cycles. From the 5' RACE reads, TCRdb called clonotypes with MiXCR, one entry per CDR3 protein. In the table there are 700,000 to 850,000 distinct CDR3 sequences, under 40% of which are singletons. The sequenced material came from blood. The receptor source for this set is a man between 18 and 29 years old in good health.

V and J are TRBV3-1 and TRBJ2-1; 15 bases map to TRBD2. J gave up 15 bases and V 1 base, and 7 bases lay outside the gene matches. CDR1 LGHDT and CDR2 YNNKEL come from the germline V gene (reference sequence). The CDR3 spans 15 residues. The CDR3 sequence: CASSQGTGLAGGLFF. The CDR3 region has the DNA TGTGCCAGCAGCCAAGGAACCGGACTAGCGGGAGGGCTGTTCTTC.

With regard to this clonotype: Since no conserved phenylalanine or tryptophan closes the CDR3, a read error is the likely cause. The chain links TRBV5-1 to TRBJ2-5, with TRBD2 identical over 8 bases. The CDR3 length is 15 residues. Germline CDR1 reads SGHRS; CDR2 reads YFSETQ. J was trimmed by 3 bases and V by 1 base; bases with no gene match: 5. The CDR3 nucleotides read TGCGCCAGCAGCTTGAGTAGCGGGGATAAAGAGACCCAGTACTTA. Its protein is CASSLSSGDKETQYL.

The J gene is TRBJ2-7, the V gene TRBV4-3; the D gene is possibly TRBD2 (5 bases). V was pared by 0 bases and J by 7 bases, with 13 bases between. Germline V gene data show CDR1 as LGHNA and CDR2 as YSLEER. The CDR3 runs 14 residues. CDR3 in amino acids: CASSQELTISEQYF. CDR3 nucleotides: TGCGCCAGCAGCCAAGAGTTGACTATTTCTGAGCAGTACTTC.

There are a few counts of this clonotype. V is TRBV5-1 and J is TRBJ1-1, with 7 bases aligning to TRBD1. The CDR3 spans 13 residues. V lost 2 bases, J lost 10 bases, and 8 bases stayed unmatched. CDR1 is SGHRS and CDR2 is YFSETQ in the germline V gene. The CDR3 here is CASSFDRAGRAFF. DNA of the CDR3: TGCGCCAGCAGCTTCGACAGGGCTGGGAGAGCTTTCTTT.

This rearrangement joins TRBV5-1 to TRBJ2-2; 9 bases align to TRBD2. V was clipped by 4 bases and J by 1 base; unmatched bases: 5. This CDR3 comprises 16 residues. CDR1 and CDR2 (germline): SGHRS, YFSETQ. CDR3 sequence: CASSQTSGLNTGELFF. In DNA form, the CDR3 reads TGCGCCAGCAGCCAGACTAGCGGACTGAACACCGGGGAGCTGTTTTTT.

The rearrangement joins TRBV4-1 to TRBJ1-1; maybe TRBD1 (6 bases). The CDR3 length is 16 residues. Germline lookup yields CDR1 MGHRA and CDR2 YSYEKL. V was clipped by 4 bases and J by 3 bases, with 18 bases between them. CDR3 amino acids: CASSPGHPTRDTEAFF. DNA of the CDR3: TGCGCCAGCAGCCCGGGACACCCAACGCGGGACACTGAAGCTTTCTTT.

This clonotype was observed a few times. This chain uses TRBV28 with TRBJ2-1, with TRBD2 identical over 13 bases. This CDR3 has 17 residues. From germline, CDR1 is MDHEN and CDR2 SYDVKM. V gave up 5 bases and J gave up 4 bases; unmatched junction bases: 8. In nucleotides, the CDR3 is TGTGCCAGCAGTCCCCTGGGACTAGCGGGGCCGTACAATGAGCAGTTCTTC. Translation: CASSPLGLAGPYNEQFF.

This chain links TRBV5-8 with TRBJ1-1; possible D gene TRBD1, 5 bases. CDR1 SGHTS and CDR2 YDEGEE come from the germline V gene. V dropped 6 bases and J dropped 1 base, with 13 bases sitting between them. CDR3 length: 14 amino acids. CDR3 DNA sequence: TGTGCCAGCAACCGGGACCACCAGAACACTGAAGCTTTCTTT. This gives the protein CASNRDHQNTEAFF.

The rearrangement uses TRBV19 and TRBJ1-5; 7 bases agree with TRBD1. Germline CDR1 is LNHDA and CDR2 is SQIVND (reference sequence). With V trimmed by 3 bases and J by 1 base, 15 bases remained unmatched. The CDR3 totals 19 residues. CDR3 DNA: TGTGCCAGTAGTATGACCAGACAGGGTGGTGTAAAGAGCAATCAGCCCCAGCATTTT. Translation gives CASSMTRQGGVKSNQPQHF.

CDR3 bases: TGCAGTGCTAGACCCGGGACAGGGACTGGAGAGACCCAGTACTTC. Translating it yields CSARPGTGTGETQYF. The gene calls are TRBV20-1 and TRBJ2-5; 9 bases are shared with TRBD1. The V and J ends lost 2 bases and 4 bases, in that order; junction bases with no gene match: 8. Germline V gene data show CDR1 as DFQATT and CDR2 as SNEGSKA (reference sequence). The CDR3 sequence is 15 residues long.

This clonotype was seen more than once but under ten times. This rearrangement joins TRBV12-3 or TRBV12-4 to TRBJ1-6; maybe TRBD1 (6 bases). V lost 1 base to trimming and J lost 7 bases, with 17 bases between them. This CDR3 contains 17 residues. CDR3 sequence: CASSLGFRQGWNSPLHF. The CDR3 DNA reads TGTGCCAGCAGTTTAGGCTTTAGGCAGGGGTGGAATTCACCCCTCCACTTT.

CDR3 amino acids: CSVAFLDRARTDTQYF. CDR3 DNA sequence: TGCAGCGTAGCTTTCCTGGACAGGGCTCGGACAGATACGCAGTATTTT. V is TRBV29-1 and J is TRBJ2-3; 8 bases agree with TRBD1. CDR1 is SQVTM and CDR2 is ANQGSEA in the germline V gene. Unmatched junction bases numbered 14, after V lost 6 bases and J lost 3 bases. This CDR3 is 16 amino acids long.

The V gene is TRBV4-1, the J gene TRBJ2-1; no reliable D call. Per germline, CDR1 MGHRA and CDR2 YSYEKL. The CDR3 has 16 residues. The V end was cut by 1 base, the J end by 6 bases, with 16 bases between. The CDR3 protein is CASSQGTGRPINEQFF. The CDR3 DNA reads as TGCGCCAGCAGCCAAGGAACCGGCCGCCCTATCAATGAGCAGTTCTTC.

The J gene is TRBJ2-1, the V gene TRBV7-9, with D possibly being TRBD1 or TRBD2 (6 bases each). The germline V gene has CDR1 SEHNR and CDR2 FQNEAQ (reference sequence). This CDR3 is 15 amino acids long. Trimming cost V 7 bases and J 7 bases, with 20 bases left between them. The CDR3 sequence is CASTRWDGGPNEQFF. CDR3 in DNA: TGTGCCAGCACACGATGGGACGGGGGCCCGAATGAGCAGTTCTTC.

The rearrangement uses TRBV20-1 and TRBJ1-1, with no clear D. CDR1 and CDR2 (germline): DFQATT, SNEGSKA (reference sequence). CDR3 length: 13 residues. Trimming removed 3 bases at V and 11 bases at J, with 19 bases between. The CDR3 region has the DNA TGCAGTGCTAGTCATCCAGCCGCAGGCAGCGCTTTCTTT. It specifies CSASHPAAGSAFF.

This clonotype occurred many times. The chain carries TRBV12-3 or TRBV12-4 and TRBJ1-2, with 8 bases matching TRBD1. J lost 8 bases, V lost 5 bases, and 7 bases had no gene match. The CDR3 is made up of 13 amino acids. CDR3 sequence reads: CASSQQGVQGYTF. In nucleotides, the CDR3 is TGTGCCAGCAGTCAACAGGGGGTTCAGGGCTACACCTTC.

This chain uses TRBV4-1 with TRBJ2-5; the match to TRBD1 covers 8 bases. The CDR3 is made up of 16 amino acids. Unmatched junction bases numbered 8, after V lost 3 bases and J lost 2 bases. Germline CDR1 reads MGHRA; CDR2 reads YSYEKL. In nucleotides, the CDR3 is TGCGCCAGCAGCCACCTTGGTGGACAGGGTCAAGAGACCCAGTACTTC. Translating it yields CASSHLGGQGQETQYF.

In this sample, this clonotype turned up a few times. The rearrangement uses TRBV2 and TRBJ2-5; TRBD1 might be the D (6 bases). The length of the CDR3 is 17 residues. Between the trimmed V and J ends, which lost 5 bases and 4 bases, there was a span of 23 bases. The germline V gene has CDR1 SNHLY and CDR2 FYNNEI. In DNA form, the CDR3 reads TGTGCCAGCAGTCTAAACCCAGGGGACCTCGCAGGAGAGACCCAGTACTTC. Residues: CASSLNPGDLAGETQYF.

This chain joins TRBV30 and TRBJ1-6; tentatively, D is TRBD1 (6 bases). CDR3 length equals 15 residues. V lost 2 bases and J 9 bases, leaving 17 bases between the germline ends. Germline V gives CDR1 GTSNPN, CDR2 SVGIG (reference sequence). CDR3 sequence: CAWSRVYREGSPLHF. The CDR3 coding sequence is TGTGCCTGGAGTAGAGTTTACAGGGAAGGTTCACCCCTCCACTTT.

This clonotype was seen at least ten times. The chain carries TRBV7-2 and TRBJ2-5, with unresolved D. Trimming took 1 base from V and 4 from J, leaving 7 bases between them. This CDR3 has 13 amino acids. CDR1 is SGHTA and CDR2 is FQGNSA in the germline V gene. CDR3 sequence (DNA): TGTGCCAGCAGCTTAGGAAGGGCAGAGACCCAGTACTTC. This sequence encodes CASSLGRAETQYF.

The sample holds a few counts of this clonotype. The rearrangement joins TRBV21-1 to TRBJ2-5. TRBV21-1 is designated a pseudogene. CDR3 length equals 16 residues. The CDR3 protein is CASSKFRWRTQETQYF. CDR3 nucleotides: TGTGCCAGCAGCAAATTTCGGTGGCGGACCCAAGAGACCCAGTACTTC.

V usage is TRBV29-1 and J usage is TRBJ2-7, with 9 bases fitting TRBD1. V gave up 6 bases and J gave up 3 bases; unmatched junction bases: 9. There are 14 residues in the CDR3. Germline assignment: CDR1 SQVTM and CDR2 ANQGSEA. The DNA for the CDR3 is TGCAGCGTCGCACAGGGGGCTTTTAGCTACGAGCAGTACTTC. Translated, it gives CSVAQGAFSYEQYF.

This clonotype was found many times. The chain uses TRBV21-1 and TRBJ2-5; the table gives TRBD1 as D, unverified against the DNA. TRBV21-1 is noted as a pseudogene. The CDR3 length is 18 residues. The CDR3 here is CASSKGGLTGPRQETQYF. The CDR3, as DNA: TGTGCCAGCAGCAAAGGAGGTCTGACCGGCCCCCGTCAAGAGACCCAGTACTTC.

In this sample, this clonotype turned up many times. The chain uses TRBV12-3 or TRBV12-4 and TRBJ2-4; D remains ambiguous. This CDR3 spans 13 amino acids. Trimming removed 5 bases from V and 2 bases from J, with 7 bases in between. The CDR3 coding sequence is TGTGCCAGCAGTCCCCCCCCCAAAAACATTCAGTACTTC. As protein: CASSPPPKNIQYF.

There are a few counts of this clonotype. This rearrangement joins TRBV9 to TRBJ2-3; D unresolved. Trimming removed 0 bases from V and 1 base from J, with 6 bases in between. Germline CDR1 SGDLS, CDR2 YYNGEE. This CDR3 comprises 14 residues. The CDR3 DNA is TGTGCCAGCAGCGTAGGGCCGGGCACAGATACGCAGTATTTT. It encodes CASSVGPGTDTQYF.

A remark on this clonotype: A much larger clone is a single base away; this may be a read error. The chain joins TRBV12-3 or TRBV12-4 to TRBJ2-1; possibly TRBD1 for D (5 bases). The J call could be wrong; TRBJ2-7 is a better fit for the DNA end. CDR3 size: 14 residues. CDR3 in amino acids: CASSLFDSANEQYF. For the CDR3, the DNA is TGTGCCAGCAGTTTATTTGACAGCGCCAATGAGCAGTACTTC.

This clonotype has just a few counts. The chain links TRBV20-1 to TRBJ2-7, with a tentative D call TRBD2 (6 bases). The V end was cut by 6 bases, the J end by 3 bases, with 21 bases between. This CDR3 comprises 15 residues. CDR1 and CDR2 from the germline V gene are DFQATT and SNEGSKA (reference sequence). The CDR3 reads CSARPARDFDYEQYF. For the CDR3, the DNA is TGCAGTGCCAGACCCGCCCGGGACTTCGACTACGAGCAGTACTTC.

This clonotype was seen only a few times. The chain joins TRBV2 to TRBJ2-1; tentative D call: TRBD2 (5 bases). The CDR3 has 15 amino acids. The V gene's germline CDR1 is SNHLY and CDR2 FYNNEI. Trimming took 4 bases from V and 7 from J, leaving 17 bases between them. CDR3 sequence: CASSAATSRWNEQFF. For the CDR3, the DNA is TGTGCCAGCAGTGCGGCAACTAGTCGGTGGAATGAGCAGTTCTTC. Complete variable domain (other parts from reference TRBV2 and TRBJ2-1): EPEVTQTPSHQVTQMGQEVILRCVPISNHLYFYWYRQILGQKVEFLVSFYNNEISEKSEIFDDQFSVERPDGSNFTLKIRSTKLEDSAMYFCASSAATSRWNEQFFGPGTRLTVL.